A selection of T cell receptor beta chains follows, all from one sample in a study. TCRdb reprocessed the 5' RACE reads with MiXCR, giving one entry per CDR3 protein. The sample holds tens of thousands of distinct CDR3 sequences, under 40% seen once. Material: tumor-infiltrating naive CD4+ T cells sorted from the breast tumor. The receptors were gathered from a female donor with breast cancer. The CDR3 runs from the conserved cysteine through the conserved F or W. A D gene is named only where the DNA matches it firmly. Clone size is stated in some rows and not others, as once, few, many or a class when expanded.

j_gene	d_gene	v_gene	abundance	CDR3nt	CDR3aa
TRBJ1-2	.	TRBV4-2	many	TGTGCCAGCAGCCAAGATCAGGGCAGGGACGATGGCTACACCTTC	CASSQDQGRDDGYTF
TRBJ1-1	.	TRBV20-1	.	TGCAGATCAACCCGGATCATCAAGAACACTGAAGCTTTCTTT	CRSTRIIKNTEAFF
TRBJ2-3	.	TRBV20-1	many	TGCAGTGCTAGAGTCGGGAGCACAGATACGCAGTATTTT	CSARVGSTDTQYF
TRBJ1-1	TRBD1	TRBV4-1	.	TGCGCCAGCAGCCAAGGTAGGACAGGGGGCTTGTACACTGAAGCTTTCTTT	CASSQGRTGGLYTEAFF
TRBJ2-3	.	TRBV9	few	TGTGCCAGCAGCGGTGGAGGGAGCACAGATACGCAGTATTTT	CASSGGGSTDTQYF
TRBJ2-2	TRBD1	TRBV6-1	.	TGTGCCAGCGATCACAGGGGGTATAACGCCGGGGAGCTGTTTTTT	CASDHRGYNAGELFF
TRBJ1-5	.	TRBV5-5	medium-sized	TGTGCCAGCAGCTTGGTCCCTAGCAATCAGCCCCAGCATTTT	CASSLVPSNQPQHF
TRBJ1-2	.	TRBV7-9	medium-sized	TGTGCCAGCAGCCGGCCGGGGTCCTATGGCTACACCTTC	CASSRPGSYGYTF
TRBJ1-1	.	TRBV29-1	.	TGCAGCGTTGCGAACGTGAACTACATGAACACTCAAGCTTTCTTT	CSVANVNYMNTQAFF
TRBJ1-1	.	TRBV20-1	many	TGCAGTGCTCTAGGGGGGGAAACTGAAGCTTTCTTT	CSALGGETEAFF
TRBJ2-1	.	TRBV25-1	many	TGTGCCAGCAGTGAGGGCCTAGAGACCTACAATGAGCAGTTCTTC	CASSEGLETYNEQFF
TRBJ2-3	TRBD2	TRBV7-6	few	TGTGCCAGCAGCTTCCAGGGGACTAGCGGGAGCTATACGCAGTATTTT	CASSFQGTSGSYTQYF
TRBJ2-6	.	TRBV5-1	many	TGCGCCAGCAGCTTGGGAATCTCTGGGGCCAACGTCCTGACTTTC	CASSLGISGANVLTF
TRBJ2-7	.	TRBV6-5	few	TGTGCCAGCAGTTCGACTAGACTTTCCTACGAGCAGTACTTC	CASSSTRLSYEQYF
TRBJ1-3	.	TRBV6-5	few	TGTGCCAGCAGAAAGGGGGACCACTCTGGAAACACCATATATTTT	CASRKGDHSGNTIYF
TRBJ2-1	.	TRBV9	.	TGTGCCAGCAGCGTAGGGGAGCGCCGAGGTGAGCAGTTCTTC	CASSVGERRGEQFF
TRBJ2-7	TRBD2	TRBV18	.	TGTGCCAGCTCCACCCGAGCGGGGGGGAAACACGAGCAGTACTTC	CASSTRAGGKHEQYF
TRBJ2-7	TRBD2	TRBV12-3/TRBV12-4	.	TGTGCCAGCAGTTTAGGAGGGACTAGGAGTTACGAGCAGTACTTC	CASSLGGTRSYEQYF
TRBJ2-1	.	TRBV20-1	.	TGCAGTGCTAGCCGTACGACCAACAATGAGCAGTTCTTC	CSASRTTNNEQFF
TRBJ1-5	.	TRBV6-6	.	TGTGCCAGCAGTTACTCGATGCCCAGAAGCAATCAGCCCCAGCATTTT	CASSYSMPRSNQPQHF
TRBJ2-7	.	TRBV20-1	many	TGCAGTGCTAGAGAGACCTGCTATAGGTACTTC	CSARETCYRYF
TRBJ2-1	.	TRBV7-2	many	TGTGCCAGCAGCCCCTTGGGGGGTCCCTACAATGAGCAGTTCTTC	CASSPLGGPYNEQFF
TRBJ2-3	.	TRBV7-6	many	TGTGCCAGCAGCTTAGTTCACGGAAGCACAGATACGCAGTATTTT	CASSLVHGSTDTQYF
TRBJ2-2	TRBD1	TRBV7-6	many	TGTGCCAGCAGCCAGGACAGGGCGGGGAACACCGGGGAGCTGTTTTTT	CASSQDRAGNTGELFF
TRBJ2-4	TRBD1	TRBV13	.	TGTGCCAGCAGCCGAACAGGGGCCGCCGCCAAAAACATTCAGTACTTC	CASSRTGAAAKNIQYF
TRBJ2-7	TRBD2	TRBV20-1	.	TGCAGTGCTAGAGATCCAGCGGGAGGAAGGGAGCAGTACTTC	CSARDPAGGREQYF
TRBJ1-2	.	TRBV5-6	few	TGTGCCAGCAGCTTGGTTGTGGAGTATGGCTACACCTTC	CASSLVVEYGYTF
TRBJ1-2	.	TRBV5-1	once	TGCGCCAGCAGCTCGGGAGGCGACAGTCGCTATGGCTACATCTTC	CASSSGGDSRYGYIF
TRBJ2-7	TRBD2	TRBV2	medium-sized	TGTGCCAGCAGGCTAGCGGGAGACGAGCAGTACTTC	CASRLAGDEQYF
TRBJ1-2	.	TRBV5-1	many	TGCGCCAGCAGCTTGGGGCAATATACTAACTATGGCTACACCTTC	CASSLGQYTNYGYTF
TRBJ1-5	.	TRBV6-5	.	TGTGCCAGCAGTTACTCGTCCAGTTTTCAGCTCCAGCATTTT	CASSYSSSFQLQHF
TRBJ2-7	.	TRBV6-5	.	TGTGCCAGCAGTTATCGCAGGAGCTCATACGAGCAGTACTTC	CASSYRRSSYEQYF
TRBJ1-4	TRBD1	TRBV7-2	once	TGTGGCAGCAGCTTAGCGGGGACAGGGGGGGAAAAGAAACTGTTTTTC	CGSSLAGTGGEKKLFF
TRBJ2-1	.	TRBV20-1	many	TGCAGTGCTAGGCCACGGGGAGCCTACAATGAGCAGTTCTTC	CSARPRGAYNEQFF
TRBJ1-1	.	TRBV4-2	medium-sized	TGTGCCAGCAGCCAAGATTTCATGGCTTACACTGAAGCTTTCTTT	CASSQDFMAYTEAFF
TRBJ2-3	.	TRBV20-1	.	TGCAGTGCTAGGACGAGCGGTAGCACAGATACGCAGTATTTT	CSARTSGSTDTQYF
TRBJ2-7	.	TRBV28	.	TGTGCCAGCAGTTTAACCAGGGCCACCTACGAGCAGTACTTC	CASSLTRATYEQYF
TRBJ2-7	.	TRBV5-1	many	TGCGCCAGCAGCTTATATAGTGACGAGCAGTACTTC	CASSLYSDEQYF
TRBJ2-4	TRBD1	TRBV6-5	once	TGTGCCAGCAGTTGGACAGGGACGGGCAAAAACATTCAGTACTTC	CASSWTGTGKNIQYF
TRBJ1-1	.	TRBV19	.	TGTGCCTGTAGCCCCCACAGTCAGAACACTGAAGCTTTCTTT	CACSPHSQNTEAFF
TRBJ1-3	.	TRBV20-1	few	TGCAGTGCTAGAGAGTCAGGATTCTCTGGAAACACCATATATTTT	CSARESGFSGNTIYF
TRBJ2-3	TRBD2	TRBV12-3/TRBV12-4	many	TGTGCCAGCACCATCCGTAGCGGGAGGTTCCCAGATACGCAGTATTTT	CASTIRSGRFPDTQYF
TRBJ2-3	.	TRBV15	.	TGTGCCACCAGCAGAGGCGGCAGAGAACGCACAGATACGCAGTATTTT	CATSRGGRERTDTQYF
TRBJ2-7	TRBD2	TRBV18	.	TGTGCCAGTTCACCACGGTCTAGCGGGAGTGTGAAAAATGAGCAGTACTTC	CASSPRSSGSVKNEQYF
TRBJ2-5	TRBD2	TRBV5-1	.	TGCGCCAGCAGCAGCGCTAGCGGGACAGAGACCCAGTACTTC	CASSSASGTETQYF
TRBJ1-2	.	TRBV12-5	many	TGTGCTAGTGGTTTGACAGGCATGCCTAACTATGGCTACACCTTC	CASGLTGMPNYGYTF
TRBJ1-1	.	TRBV6-1	.	TGTGCCAGCAGTGAAGCGTGGACGGGGAACACTGAAGCTTTCTTT	CASSEAWTGNTEAFF
TRBJ1-1	.	TRBV5-1	many	TGCGCCAGCAGCTTCGGAAACAGAAAAGTGAACACTGAAGCTTTCTTT	CASSFGNRKVNTEAFF
TRBJ2-1	TRBD2	TRBV6-5	.	TGTGCCAGCAGTTACGGGAGGGCGGGGGGAAGGGCTGAGCAGTTCTTC	CASSYGRAGGRAEQFF
TRBJ1-1	TRBD1	TRBV20-1	.	TGCAGTGCTAGACAGGGGGCTGTGAAAACTGAAGCTTTCTTT	CSARQGAVKTEAFF
TRBJ2-5	.	TRBV20-1	medium-sized	TGCAGTGCTGACCAAGAGACCCAGTACTTC	CSADQETQYF
TRBJ1-2	TRBD1	TRBV20-1	few	TGCAGTGCTTCGACAACAGGGGGCTTTGGCTATAGCTACACCTTC	CSASTTGGFGYSYTF
TRBJ2-5	.	TRBV5-1	.	TGCGCCAGCAGCTTGGGACCCCAGGAGACCCAGTACTTC	CASSLGPQETQYF
TRBJ2-5	TRBD2	TRBV5-4	.	TGTGCCAGCAGCCACGGTGGGCTAGCGGGAGTAGAGACCCAGTACTTC	CASSHGGLAGVETQYF
TRBJ1-5	.	TRBV7-9	.	TGTGCCAGCAGCTTACCCTATCAGCCCCAGCATTTT	CASSLPYQPQHF
TRBJ1-2	.	TRBV4-1	many	TGCGCCAGCAGCCAAGGGGGGGGCGTCTATGGCTACACCTTC	CASSQGGGVYGYTF
TRBJ1-5	TRBD1	TRBV5-1	medium-sized	TGCGCCAGCAGCTTGGGACAGGGAGGGAATCAGCCCCAGCATTTT	CASSLGQGGNQPQHF